Described below is a single T cell receptor beta chain sequence and its context. Its antigen remains unidentified. Germline CDR1 and CDR2: MGHDK and SYGVNS. The CDR3 is 15 amino acids. With 4 bases removed from V and 6 bases from J, the gap between germline ends came to 19 bases. This sample is drawn from a study of T cell repertoires and HLA-DP antigens. Overall study context: Pre-culture CD4+ samples used around 1,200 ng DNA versus 200 to 250 ng for CD137+CD4+ sorts.

The PCR primers covered 54 TRBV and 13 TRBJ segments. Data came from immunoSEQ multiplex PCR; TCRdb stores just in-frame clones and leaves some out. In the table there are roughly 120,000 clones, over 90% of which are singletons. The chain uses TRBV25-1 and TRBJ2-7, with D perhaps being TRBD1 or TRBD2 (5 bases each). Sequenced sample: CD4+ T cells from PBMCs. The source of this sequence is a woman aged 18-30 years in good health and CMV-seronegative. The CDR3 bases are TGTGCCAGCAGTGCGTTGGGGGTTGGAATTGCCGAGCAGTACTTC. Amino acid sequence: CASSALGVGIAEQYF.